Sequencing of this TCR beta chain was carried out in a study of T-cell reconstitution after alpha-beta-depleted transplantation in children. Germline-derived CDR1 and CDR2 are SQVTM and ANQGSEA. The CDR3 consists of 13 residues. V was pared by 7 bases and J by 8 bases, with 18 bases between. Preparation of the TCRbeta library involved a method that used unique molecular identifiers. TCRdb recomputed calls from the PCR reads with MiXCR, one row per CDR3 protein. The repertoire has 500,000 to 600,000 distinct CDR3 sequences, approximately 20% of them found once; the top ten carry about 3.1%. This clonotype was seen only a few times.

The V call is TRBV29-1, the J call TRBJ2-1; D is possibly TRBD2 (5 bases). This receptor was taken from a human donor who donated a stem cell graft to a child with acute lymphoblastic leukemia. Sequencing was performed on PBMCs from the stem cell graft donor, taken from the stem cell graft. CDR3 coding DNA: TGCAGCGCAGGAGTCGTTGGAGGCGATGAGCAGTTCTTC. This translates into CSAGVVGGDEQFF.